A selection of T cell receptor beta chains follows, all from one sample in a study of T cells after posttransplantation cyclophosphamide. Sequenced by immunoSEQ multiplex PCR; TCRdb stores in-frame clones only, minus some. Of some 30,000 clones in the sample, roughly nine tenths were seen once. What was sequenced was naive CD4+ T cells sorted from blood. The source is a young man in good health and a related stem cell transplant donor. The CDR3 runs from the conserved cysteine through the conserved F or W. Each record gives: V gene, J gene, CDR3 protein.

TRBV27	TRBJ1-4	CASSGRTGPNEKLFF
TRBV4-1	TRBJ1-5	CASSPLEYSNQPQHF
TRBV5-4	TRBJ2-6	CASSLRESGANVLTF
TRBV27	TRBJ2-7	CASSTGRSYEQYF
TRBV29-1	TRBJ1-3	CSVEAPSSGNTIYF
TRBV15	TRBJ1-4	CATSRDRTGGGEKLFF
TRBV7-6	TRBJ2-1	CASSPGQFWDEQFF
TRBV7-2	TRBJ2-1	CASSPRSGGFYEQFF
TRBV5-1	TRBJ2-7	CASSLGQYEQYF
TRBV2	TRBJ1-1	CASRERWGQRNTEAFF
TRBV5-1	TRBJ1-4	CASSFGTGDEKLFF
TRBV29-1	TRBJ2-1	CSVVVTGAGGQFF
TRBV7-2	TRBJ2-1	CASTSRGSGGNEQFF
TRBV20-1	TRBJ1-1	CSARGPTEAFF
TRBV5-1	TRBJ2-5	CASSSGADQGETQYF
TRBV5-5	TRBJ1-1	CASSSPSPGSNTEAFF
TRBV28	TRBJ2-5	CASSLRDRVQETQYF
TRBV21-1	TRBJ1-2	CASSKDRAAYGYTF
TRBV6-5	TRBJ2-7	CASRAGGTYEQYF
TRBV7-9	TRBJ1-5	CASSLGGQGARQPQHF
TRBV28	TRBJ1-1	CAHRRDTEAFF
TRBV4-2	TRBJ2-5	CASSPFQGQETQYF
TRBV28	TRBJ1-6	CASSLSLGTGFNSPLHF
TRBV5-1	TRBJ2-1	CASSLALAGGNEQFF
TRBV6-5	TRBJ2-3	CASSYEGARRNTQYF
TRBV19	TRBJ1-1	CASSNQGEWTERTEAFF
TRBV19	TRBJ2-2	CASSSRQGVTGELFF
TRBV7-3	TRBJ2-7	CASSPGQGLSYEQYF
TRBV7-3	TRBJ1-1	CASSSQGNTEAFF
TRBV7-9	TRBJ1-1	CASSLRGQGLNTEAFF
TRBV29-1	TRBJ2-7	CSVVEGYHEQYF
TRBV2	TRBJ2-1	CASSSKGAVINEQFF
TRBV11-3	TRBJ1-1	CASSQGNTEAFF
TRBV11-2	TRBJ1-6	CASSLDRVASPPLHF
TRBV6-5	TRBJ2-5	CASRRGQETQYF
TRBV2	TRBJ2-7	CASSPGTSYEQYF
TRBV6-5	TRBJ1-1	CASSYLGRAFF
TRBV6-5	TRBJ1-3	CASRETGSSGNTIYF
TRBV6-1	TRBJ2-3	CASSGRRAAASFSTDTQYF
TRBV7-9	TRBJ2-7	CASSFQGSSYEQYF
TRBV19	TRBJ2-2	CATAGLRTGELFF